The entry below describes one T cell receptor (beta chain). Its antigen remains unidentified. CDR1 and CDR2 (germline): MGHDK, SYGVNS. This CDR3 is built from 14 residues. Trimming stripped 2 bases from V and 4 bases from J, with 11 bases between. Assay: immunoSEQ multiplex PCR; the TCRdb copy retains only in-frame clones and omits some. The table records about 50,000 clones, nearly 90% of them present only once. The time point: late/post reinfection, 12 to 24 weeks after detection. TCR sequencing was done directly ex vivo on sorted cells, without expansion in vitro. Donors were people who inject drugs in the Montreal HEPCO cohort. At all three reinfection time points, viable CD3+ CD8+ CD45RO- cells from two donors served as controls. These data belong to a study of memory CD8 T cells in hepatitis C reinfection. Study findings and constraints: With five or six donors, public clonotype conclusions could not be definitive.

The chain combines TRBV25-1 with TRBJ1-1, with D possibly being TRBD1 (5 bases). The TCR sequence derives from a man aged 18-30 years with hepatitis C virus infection. The source material was naive CD8+ T cells sorted from blood. The CDR3, as DNA: TGTGCCAGCAGTGAAGGGGGGGAGGGCACTGAAGCTTTCTTT. Translating it yields CASSEGGEGTEAFF.